The clone carrying this T cell receptor (beta chain) was seen a single time. Its antigen is currently unknown. The data were taken from a study of cytomegalovirus exposure and HLA in healthy donors. Across the whole study: Later, an analysis reported that the 130 or so validation repertoires had used the same platform as the roughly 720 first-cohort repertoires.

Produced via immunoSEQ multiplex PCR; TCRdb's table is partial and in-frame only. The sample holds 100,000 to 150,000 clones; roughly 90% are singletons and the top ten take approximately 1.5%. Study results and caveats: In vitro data verified a few CMV-associated chains as specific for CMV antigens. Cytomegalovirus association was listed for about 180 TCR beta chains. One later analysis, an examination of the 90 to 150 validation repertoires, found that first-cohort TCR clusters tended to co-occur in them.

The germline gives CDR1 MNHNS, CDR2 SASEGT. Trimming removed 5 bases from V and 2 bases from J; junction bases left unmatched: 5. This CDR3 has 14 amino acids. Specimen: PBMCs. This chain joins TRBV6-1 and TRBJ2-7; TRBD2 aligns across 8 bases. This receptor was obtained from a man aged 25 to 45 in good health and CMV-seronegative. The CDR3 here is CASSTAGGTYEQYF. The CDR3 DNA follows: TGTGCCAGCAGTACGGCGGGAGGAACCTACGAGCAGTACTTC.